This is a list of T cell receptor beta chains from one sample in a study of molecular identifiers for immune sequencing clone quantification. TCRdb analysed the PCR reads with MiXCR anew, one entry per CDR3 protein. The data contain around 94,000 distinct CDR3 sequences, about 32% of them singletons. Specimen: naive CD8+ T cells from blood, with Jurkat cell RNA spiked in. These receptors were collected from a human donor in good health. Some libraries in this study had Jurkat cell RNA spiked in. The conserved cysteine and the conserved F or W are not part of the CDR3 here. The order of the fields is J gene, V gene, CDR3 protein.

TRBJ1-5 | TRBV6-2/TRBV6-3 | ACSYHGEPQH
TRBJ2-5 | TRBV7-7 | ASSLGPRETQY
TRBJ2-5 | TRBV5-6 | ASSLGLQETQY
TRBJ2-1 | TRBV13 | ASSLAPDNEQF
TRBJ1-5 | TRBV7-9 | ASSSGLSNQPQH
TRBJ2-1 | TRBV4-3 | ASSRVAGEFHEQF
TRBJ2-7 | TRBV27 | DSSPASGVSYEQY
TRBJ2-3 | TRBV9 | ASSVGLDTQY
TRBJ1-5 | TRBV20-1 | SARDPPGSNQPQH
TRBJ2-1 | TRBV24-1 | ATSDYGEQF
TRBJ2-2 | TRBV9 | ASSSSGSMELF
TRBJ2-1 | TRBV7-9 | ASSQDGNEQF
TRBJ2-4 | TRBV6-5 | ASSLTGVLAKNIQY
TRBJ2-3 | TRBV6-6 | ASSYPLPATDTQY
TRBJ2-2 | TRBV7-2 | ASFTRWPGELF